This T cell receptor (beta chain) appears in the sequencing data of a study of Ad26.COV2.S vaccination and SARS-CoV-2 variants (dated by TCRdb to about 2021). With respect to the entire study: Vaccine-arm donors came from COV1001, a multicentre, randomized, double-blind, placebo-controlled phase I-IIa trial of Ad26.COV2.S in healthy adults. Ad26.COV2.S was administered intramuscularly at a dose of 5x10^10 or 1x10^11 viral particles, either as one shot or as two shots given 56 days apart. The specificity and breadth of SARS-CoV-2-reactive T cell receptors after Ad26.COV2.S vaccination were assessed by TCRbeta repertoire sequencing. The TCR-sequenced set comprised about 32 samples: around 20 Ad26.COV2.S vaccine recipients, 5 placebo recipients and 8 SARS-CoV-2 convalescent individuals. Trial participants were randomized into five groups of five: low-dose or high-dose Ad26.COV2.S given once or twice, or placebo on both occasions. Investigators remained blinded to trial group allocation during experiments and outcome assessment.

V has 5 bases trimmed and J has 1 base trimmed; junction bases matching no gene number 2. CDR1 MDHEN and CDR2 SYDVKM were looked up in the germline V gene. From cysteine to phenylalanine, the CDR3 is 14 amino acids long. The kept DNA is CDR3 alone, 42 bases in frame from the first base. The paper's findings and limits, for the study overall: Comparing responses between vaccine doses or regimens was not something the study was powered to do. Comparable non-spike TCR breadth was observed between vaccine and placebo recipients, consistent with only spike being contained in the vaccine. After vaccination, spike-specific CD8+ and CD4+ T cell responses were reported to show substantial breadth. According to the authors, total T cell responses may have been underestimated by the TCR breadth and depth analyses. Compared with placebo recipients, Ad26.COV2.S recipients showed higher spike-specific TCR breadth (P = 0.0014).

The immunoSEQ Assay was used to sequence TCRbeta CDR3 regions. After extraction, genomic DNA underwent amplification by bias-controlled multiplex PCR, followed by high-throughput sequencing. The authors' pipeline ran thus. Collapsing and filtering of sequences were performed to quantify the absolute abundance of each unique TCRbeta CDR3 region. Usable DNA was measured by amplifying reference genes present in all nucleated cells, and TCRbeta template counts were normalized to that usable DNA to estimate T cell fraction. Repertoire TCRs were annotated as SARS-CoV-2-specific by exact matching of V gene, CDR3 amino acid sequence and J gene to a known reactive TCR set. MIRA supplied the reference SARS-CoV-2 TCR set, which was filtered for enrichment in COVID-19-positive ImmuneCODE repertoires so that public or cross-reactive TCRs were removed. Using the MIRA antigens, annotated TCRs were further analysed by specific ORF or by position within an ORF. Depth was the summed frequency of annotated unique rearrangements, while breadth was defined as annotated unique rearrangements over total unique productive rearrangements. Two-sided Wilcoxon rank-sum tests were applied when comparing TCR breadth between groups. Imported from immuneACCESS, the table was reduced by TCRdb to in-frame sequences with V and J called. These copies leave out some clones; in studies compared against another copy, an unresolved V gene accounts for under half, and the cause of the remainder is not known. V and J calls and clone size are given by that table; D and trimming were obtained from the DNA. For this sample there are over 400,000 clones; over 80% appear just once. The ten largest clonotypes hold under 2% of the sample.

This clone is a singleton in its sample. It lacks a known antigen. One base away there is no much larger clone; base qualities are not given. The treatment or condition label, as the study defines it: some 19 received Ad26.COV2.S at low or high dose, single or two shots; about 5 received placebo; per-sample allocation not given. For vaccine and placebo recipients, the sequenced repertoires came from samples collected on day 63 after the first injection. Between 29 July and 7 August 2020, Cohort 1b enrolled some 25 adults aged 18-55 years at one site in Boston, USA. Ad26.COV2.S was a replication-incompetent adenovirus type 26 vector expressing a prefusion-stabilized SARS-CoV-2 spike protein from the original Wuhan strain.

The sequenced sample was peripheral blood, obtained in a trial of Ad26.COV2.S vaccine versus placebo. This sequence originates from a person aged 18-60 years who received the Ad26.COV2.S COVID-19 vaccine or a placebo. Recombination linked TRBV28 to TRBJ1-1, with 9 middle bases fitting TRBD1. Read as DNA, the sequence is TGTGCCAGCAGTGCGGGACAGGGGAACACTGAAGCTTTCTTT. This gives the protein CASSAGQGNTEAFF.